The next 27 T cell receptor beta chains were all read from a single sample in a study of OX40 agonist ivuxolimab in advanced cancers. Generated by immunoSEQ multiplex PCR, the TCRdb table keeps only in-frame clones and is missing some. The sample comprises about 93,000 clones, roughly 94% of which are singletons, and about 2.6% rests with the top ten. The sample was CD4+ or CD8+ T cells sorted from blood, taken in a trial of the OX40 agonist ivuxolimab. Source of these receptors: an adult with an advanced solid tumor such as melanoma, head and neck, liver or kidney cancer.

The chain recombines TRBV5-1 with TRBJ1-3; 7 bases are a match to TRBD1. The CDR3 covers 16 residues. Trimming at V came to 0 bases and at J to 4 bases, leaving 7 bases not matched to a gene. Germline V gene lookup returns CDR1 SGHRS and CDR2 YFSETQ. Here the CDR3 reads CASSLAIQGTGNTIYF. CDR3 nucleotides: TGCGCCAGCAGCTTGGCGATACAGGGGACAGGAAACACCATATATTTT.

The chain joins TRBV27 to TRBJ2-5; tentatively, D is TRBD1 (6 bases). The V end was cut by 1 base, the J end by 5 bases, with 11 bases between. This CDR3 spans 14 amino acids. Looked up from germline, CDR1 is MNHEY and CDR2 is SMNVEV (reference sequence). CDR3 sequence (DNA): TGTGCCAGCAGTTTATGGGGGCAGAGGGAGACCCAGTACTTC. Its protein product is CASSLWGQRETQYF.

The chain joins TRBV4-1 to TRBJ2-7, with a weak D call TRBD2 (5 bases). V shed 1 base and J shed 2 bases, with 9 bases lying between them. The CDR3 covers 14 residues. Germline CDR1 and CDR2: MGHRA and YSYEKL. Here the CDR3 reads CASSQGRGTYEQYF. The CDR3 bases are TGCGCCAGCAGCCAAGGTCGGGGAACCTACGAGCAGTACTTC.

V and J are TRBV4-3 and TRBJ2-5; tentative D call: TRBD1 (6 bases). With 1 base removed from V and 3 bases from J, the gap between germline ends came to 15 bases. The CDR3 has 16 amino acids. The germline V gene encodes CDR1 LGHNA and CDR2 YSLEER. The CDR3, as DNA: TGCGCCAGCAGCCAAGGTTTGGGGGCCCAAGAAGAGACCCAGTACTTC. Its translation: CASSQGLGAQEETQYF.

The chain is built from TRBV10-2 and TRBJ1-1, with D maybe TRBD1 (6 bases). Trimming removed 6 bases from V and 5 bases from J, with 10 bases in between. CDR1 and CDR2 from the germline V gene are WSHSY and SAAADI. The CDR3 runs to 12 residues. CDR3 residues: CASSSDSTEAFF. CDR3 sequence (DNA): TGCGCCAGCAGCTCGGACAGTACTGAAGCTTTCTTT.

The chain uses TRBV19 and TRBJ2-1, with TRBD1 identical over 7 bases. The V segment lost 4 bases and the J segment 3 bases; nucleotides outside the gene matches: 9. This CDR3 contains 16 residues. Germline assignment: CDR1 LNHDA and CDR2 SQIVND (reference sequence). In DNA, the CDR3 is TGTGCCAGTAGTACCCGGACAGGCTCCCTCTACAATGAGCAGTTCTTC. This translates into CASSTRTGSLYNEQFF.

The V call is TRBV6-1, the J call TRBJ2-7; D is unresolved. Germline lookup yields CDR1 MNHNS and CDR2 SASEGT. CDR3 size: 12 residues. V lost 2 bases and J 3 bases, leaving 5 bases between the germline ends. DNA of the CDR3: TGTGCCAGCAGTGAATTGGGCTACGAGCAGTACTTC. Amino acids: CASSELGYEQYF.

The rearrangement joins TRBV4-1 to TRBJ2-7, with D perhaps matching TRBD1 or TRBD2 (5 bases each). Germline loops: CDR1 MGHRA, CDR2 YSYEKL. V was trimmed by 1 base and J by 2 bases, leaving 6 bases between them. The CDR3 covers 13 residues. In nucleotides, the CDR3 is TGCGCCAGCAGCCAAGGGGGGACCTACGAGCAGTACTTC. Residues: CASSQGGTYEQYF.

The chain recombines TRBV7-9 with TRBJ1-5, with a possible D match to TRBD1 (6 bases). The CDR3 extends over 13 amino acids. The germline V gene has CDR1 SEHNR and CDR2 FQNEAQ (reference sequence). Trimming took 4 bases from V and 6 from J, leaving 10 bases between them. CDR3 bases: TGTGCCAGCAGCTCAGAGGACAGTCAGCCCCAGCATTTT. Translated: CASSSEDSQPQHF.

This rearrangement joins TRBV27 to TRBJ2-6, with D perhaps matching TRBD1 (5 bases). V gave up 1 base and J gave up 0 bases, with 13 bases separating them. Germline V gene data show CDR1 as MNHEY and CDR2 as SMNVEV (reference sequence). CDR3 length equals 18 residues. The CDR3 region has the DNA TGTGCCAGCAGTTTATATGACAGTTTACCCTCTGGGGCCAACGTCCTGACTTTC. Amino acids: CASSLYDSLPSGANVLTF.

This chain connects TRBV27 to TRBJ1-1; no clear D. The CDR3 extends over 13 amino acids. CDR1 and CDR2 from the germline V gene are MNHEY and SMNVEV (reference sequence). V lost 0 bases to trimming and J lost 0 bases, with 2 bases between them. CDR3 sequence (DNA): TGTGCCAGCAGTTTATCGGTGAACACTGAAGCTTTCTTT. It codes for CASSLSVNTEAFF.

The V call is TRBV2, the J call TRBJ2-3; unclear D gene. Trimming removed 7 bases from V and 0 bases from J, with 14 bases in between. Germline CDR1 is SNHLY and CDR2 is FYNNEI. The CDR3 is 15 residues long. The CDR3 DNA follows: TGTGCCAGCAATCACGTAACCAGAAGCACAGATACGCAGTATTTT. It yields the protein CASNHVTRSTDTQYF.

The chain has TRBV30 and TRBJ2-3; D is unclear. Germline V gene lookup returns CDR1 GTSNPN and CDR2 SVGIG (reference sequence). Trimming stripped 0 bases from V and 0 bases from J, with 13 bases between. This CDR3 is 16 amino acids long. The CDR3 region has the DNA TGTGCCTGGAGTGTACCAGTAAATCCTAGCACAGATACGCAGTATTTT. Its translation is CAWSVPVNPSTDTQYF.

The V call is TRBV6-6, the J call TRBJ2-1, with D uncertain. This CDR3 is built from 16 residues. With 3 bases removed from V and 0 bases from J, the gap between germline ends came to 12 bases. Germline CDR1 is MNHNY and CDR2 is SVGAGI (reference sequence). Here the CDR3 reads CASSYFQGRSYNEQFF. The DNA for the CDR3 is TGTGCCAGCAGTTATTTTCAAGGTCGCTCCTACAATGAGCAGTTCTTC.

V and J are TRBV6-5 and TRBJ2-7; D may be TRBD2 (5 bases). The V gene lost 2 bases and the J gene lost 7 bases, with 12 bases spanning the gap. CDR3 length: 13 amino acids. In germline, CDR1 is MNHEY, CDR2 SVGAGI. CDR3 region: CASSYDPPGEQYF. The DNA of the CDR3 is TGTGCCAGCAGTTACGATCCTCCGGGGGAGCAGTACTTC.

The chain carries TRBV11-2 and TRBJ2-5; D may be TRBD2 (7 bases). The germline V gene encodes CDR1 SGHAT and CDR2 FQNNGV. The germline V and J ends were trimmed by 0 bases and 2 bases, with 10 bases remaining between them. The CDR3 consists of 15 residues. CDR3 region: CASSLEGGTQETQYF. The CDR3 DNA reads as TGTGCCAGCAGCTTAGAGGGGGGGACACAAGAGACCCAGTACTTC.

The CDR3 is CASSSGKEAFF. CDR3 in DNA: TGTGCCAGCAGCTCGGGGAAGGAAGCTTTCTTT. This chain joins TRBV7-6 and TRBJ1-1, with D unclear. The CDR3 has 11 amino acids. V was pared by 4 bases and J by 8 bases, with 8 bases between. CDR1 and CDR2 (germline): SGHVS, FNYEAQ.

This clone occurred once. The CDR3 region has the DNA TGTGCCAGCAGTCCCTGGGGGGTGGAGCAGCCCCAGCATTTT. It specifies CASSPWGVEQPQHF. This chain links TRBV28 with TRBJ1-5; possibly TRBD1 for D (5 bases). In germline, CDR1 is MDHEN, CDR2 SYDVKM. The CDR3 consists of 14 residues. Trimming stripped 5 bases from V and 7 bases from J, with 15 bases between.

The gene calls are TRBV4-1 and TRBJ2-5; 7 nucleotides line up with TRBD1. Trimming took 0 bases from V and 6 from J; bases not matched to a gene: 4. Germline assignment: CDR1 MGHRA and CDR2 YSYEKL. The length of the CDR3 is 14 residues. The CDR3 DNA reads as TGCGCCAGCAGCCAAGAACAGGGGATGAAGACCCAGTACTTC. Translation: CASSQEQGMKTQYF.

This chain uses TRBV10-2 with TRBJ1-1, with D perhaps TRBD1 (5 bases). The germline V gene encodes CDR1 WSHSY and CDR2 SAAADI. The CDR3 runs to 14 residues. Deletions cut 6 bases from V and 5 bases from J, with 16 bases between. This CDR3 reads CASRGDYRGTEAFF. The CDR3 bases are TGCGCCAGCAGGGGGGACTATCGGGGAACTGAAGCTTTCTTT.

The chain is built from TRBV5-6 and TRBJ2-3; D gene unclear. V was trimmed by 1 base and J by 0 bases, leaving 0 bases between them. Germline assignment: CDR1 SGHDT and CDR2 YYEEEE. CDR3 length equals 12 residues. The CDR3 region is CASSLSTDTQYF. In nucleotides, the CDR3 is TGTGCCAGCAGCTTGAGCACAGATACGCAGTATTTT. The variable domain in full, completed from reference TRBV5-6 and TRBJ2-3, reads DAGVTQSPTHLIKTRGQQVTLRCSPKSGHDTVSWYQQALGQGPQFIFQYYEEEERQRGNFPDRFSGHQFPNYSSELNVNALLLGDSALYLCASSLSTDTQYFGPGTRLTVL.

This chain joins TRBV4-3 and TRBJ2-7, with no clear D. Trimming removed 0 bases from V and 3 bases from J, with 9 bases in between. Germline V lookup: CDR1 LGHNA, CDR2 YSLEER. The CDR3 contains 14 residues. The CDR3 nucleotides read TGCGCCAGCAGCCAAGATGAACTGGACTACGAGCAGTACTTC. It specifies CASSQDELDYEQYF.

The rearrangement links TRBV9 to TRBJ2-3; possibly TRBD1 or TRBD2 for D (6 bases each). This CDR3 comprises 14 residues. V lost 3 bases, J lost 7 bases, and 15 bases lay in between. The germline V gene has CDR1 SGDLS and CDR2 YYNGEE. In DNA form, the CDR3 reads TGTGCCAGCAGCGAGGGGGGCCTGGTATATACGCAGTATTTT. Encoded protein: CASSEGGLVYTQYF.

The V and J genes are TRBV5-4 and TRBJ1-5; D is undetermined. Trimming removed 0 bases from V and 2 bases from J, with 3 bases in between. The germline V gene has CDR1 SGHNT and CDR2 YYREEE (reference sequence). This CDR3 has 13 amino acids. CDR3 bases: TGTGCCAGCAGCTTGGATGGCAATCAGCCCCAGCATTTT. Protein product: CASSLDGNQPQHF.

CDR3: CASSEVSYDRDEQYF. The CDR3 DNA reads TGCGCCAGCAGTGAGGTCTCTTATGACAGGGACGAGCAGTACTTC. V is TRBV10-1 and J is TRBJ2-7, with TRBD1 matching over 7 bases. Germline V lookup: CDR1 WNHNN, CDR2 SYGVQD (reference sequence). CDR3 length: 15 residues. V was pared by 2 bases and J by 5 bases, with 9 bases of the junction left unmatched.

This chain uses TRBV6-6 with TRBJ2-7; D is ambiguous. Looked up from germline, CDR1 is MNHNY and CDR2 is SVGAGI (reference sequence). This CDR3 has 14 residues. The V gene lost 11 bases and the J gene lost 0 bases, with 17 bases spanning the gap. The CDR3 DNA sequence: TGTGCCGGCACCGACGGTCCGAGCTCCTACGAGCAGTACTTC. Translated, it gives CAGTDGPSSYEQYF.

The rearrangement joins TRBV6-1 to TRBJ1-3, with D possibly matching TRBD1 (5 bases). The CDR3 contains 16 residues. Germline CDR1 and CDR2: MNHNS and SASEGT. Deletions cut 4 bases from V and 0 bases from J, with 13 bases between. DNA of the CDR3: TGTGCCAGCAGTGGCCTCAGGGCAAGCTCTGGAAACACCATATATTTT. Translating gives CASSGLRASSGNTIYF.